This paragraph covers one TCR beta chain sequence. Original methodology: Estimates of nucleated cell counts were drawn from the amplification of reference gene primers. TCRdb keeps only in-frame clones here, not all; method: immunoSEQ multiplex PCR. D and trimming come from the DNA, and the V and J calls and clone size come from that table. This table holds about 220,000 clones, approximately 90% found once. This record belongs to a study of blood T cell repertoires in COVID-19. On the study more broadly: The United States, Italy and Spain supplied acute and convalescent COVID-19 samples.

This CDR3 has 12 amino acids. Trimming pared 5 bases from V and 9 bases from J, leaving 15 bases between. CDR1 is GTSNPN, CDR2 SVGIG, per germline (reference sequence). Sequenced input: peripheral blood. The clonotype was recovered from a man aged 40-55 years with acute or convalescent COVID-19. The rearrangement links TRBV30 to TRBJ2-3; D gene unclear. CDR3 region: CAWGSPWATQYF. The CDR3 region has the DNA TGTGCCTGGGGGTCACCGTGGGCGACGCAGTATTTT.